This record looks at one T cell receptor (beta chain) sequence and its context. CDR1 is SEHNR, CDR2 FQNEAQ, per germline (reference sequence). Between the trimmed V and J ends, which lost 5 bases and 4 bases, there was a span of 11 bases. CDR3 size: 13 residues. This entry is derived from a study of blood T cell repertoires in COVID-19. The protocol was immunoSEQ multiplex PCR, while the TCRdb copy is restricted to in-frame clones and leaves out a portion. The sample contains approximately 270,000 clones, roughly 85% of which appear only once. This clonotype originated in a man aged 18-30 years with active or convalescent COVID-19. The V call is TRBV7-9, the J call TRBJ1-1; D not certain. Sequenced: peripheral blood. CDR3 nucleotides: TGTGCCAGCAGCGTCCTCACCAGCACTGAAGCTTTCTTT. Its translation: CASSVLTSTEAFF. The full variable domain, its missing parts supplied by reference TRBV7-9 and TRBJ1-1, is DTGVSQNPRHKITKRGQNVTFRCDPISEHNRLYWYRQTLGQGPEFLTYFQNEAQLEKSRLLSDRFSAERPKGSFSTLEIQRTEQGDSAMYLCASSVLTSTEAFFGQGTRLTVV.